One and the same sample provided the 19 T cell receptor beta chains below, sequenced in a study of Graves' ophthalmopathy and Graves' hyperthyroidism. Using RNA transcripts, the TCR beta CDR3 regions were amplified. RT-PCR in the first round used HTBI primers; a second-round multiplex PCR followed. Using its own MiXCR run on the multiplex PCR reads, TCRdb lists one record per CDR3 protein. The sample includes under 20,000 distinct CDR3 sequences, more than 45% of them seen just once. The material sequenced was peripheral blood. The receptors stem from a woman in her 40s with stable Graves' hyperthyroidism.

This clonotype was detected ten times or more. V usage is TRBV18 and J usage is TRBJ1-2, with D possibly matching TRBD1 (6 bases). Germline V CDR1 and CDR2: KGHSH, LQKENI. Trimming removed 2 bases from V and 4 bases from J, with 14 bases in between. The CDR3 is 15 residues long. Written as DNA, the CDR3 is TGTGCCAGCTCACCAGAAGGACAGAATTCCTATGGCTACACCTTC. It translates to CASSPEGQNSYGYTF. Combining the CDR3 with reference TRBV18 and TRBJ1-2 gives the whole variable domain NAGVMQNPRHLVRRRGQEARLRCSPMKGHSHVYWYRQLPEEGLKFMVYLQKENIIDESGMPKERFSAEFPKEGPSILRIQQVVRGDSAAYFCASSPEGQNSYGYTFGSGTRLTVV.

The CDR3 DNA is TGTGCCAGCAGACGAGCGGGGACGAACACCGGGGAGCTGTTTTTT. Translated: CASRRAGTNTGELFF. V is TRBV6-6 and J is TRBJ2-2; TRBD2 agrees at 7 bases. Germline CDR1 and CDR2: MNHNY and SVGAGI (reference sequence). CDR3 length equals 15 residues. V was pared by 6 bases and J by 0 bases, with 4 bases of the junction left unmatched.

This clonotype was found a few times. The rearrangement links TRBV6-2 or TRBV6-3 to TRBJ2-2; D is undetermined. V gave up 2 bases and J gave up 7 bases, with 8 bases separating them. In germline, CDR1 is MNHEY, CDR2 SVGEGT. The CDR3 is 13 amino acids. CDR3 in amino acids: CASSYKVHGELFF. In DNA form, the CDR3 reads TGTGCCAGCAGTTACAAGGTTCACGGGGAGCTGTTTTTT.

The rearrangement links TRBV4-3 to TRBJ2-2; 9 bases match TRBD2. The CDR3 covers 18 residues. V lost 1 base to trimming and J lost 3 bases; unmatched junction nucleotides: 9. Germline assignment: CDR1 LGHNA and CDR2 YSLEER. For the CDR3, the DNA is TGCGCCAGCAGCCAAGGCCGGGGTAGCGGGAGATACACCGGGGAGCTGTTTTTT. Translation gives CASSQGRGSGRYTGELFF.

This clonotype was seen repeatedly, ten times or more. The chain joins TRBV19 to TRBJ2-4, with TRBD2 matching 7 bases. This CDR3 spans 15 amino acids. The junction had 4 bases not matched to a gene; V was cut back by 1 base and J by 4 bases. The germline V gene has CDR1 LNHDA and CDR2 SQIVND (reference sequence). The CDR3 nucleotides are TGTGCCAGTAGTATAGCTTCTAGCGGTAAAAACATTCAGTACTTC. This gives the protein CASSIASSGKNIQYF.

The chain carries TRBV4-2 and TRBJ1-6; 9 nucleotides align to TRBD1. From germline, CDR1 is LGHNA and CDR2 YNFKEQ. The CDR3 covers 16 residues. V gave up 1 base and J gave up 10 bases; unmatched junction bases: 8. The CDR3 sequence: CASSQVWDRDGSPLHF. The CDR3 DNA is TGTGCCAGCAGCCAAGTTTGGGACAGGGATGGGTCACCCCTCCACTTT.

Note on this clonotype: A much larger clone sits a single nucleotide away, making a read error possible. The CDR3 does not close with the conserved phenylalanine or tryptophan, likely indicating a read error. The chain is built from TRBV20-1 and TRBJ2-3, with 11 bases that match TRBD2. The CDR3 length is 15 residues. The V segment lost 5 bases and the J segment 2 bases; nucleotides outside the gene matches: 6. The germline gives CDR1 DFQATT, CDR2 SNEGSKA (reference sequence). CDR3 amino acids: CSAQTSGDPTDTQYS. CDR3 nucleotide sequence: TGCAGTGCTCAGACTAGCGGGGACCCCACAGATACGCAGTATTCT.

This chain links TRBV10-3 with TRBJ2-7; tentative D call: TRBD1 (6 bases). Germline CDR1 reads ENHRY; CDR2 reads SYGVKD. CDR3 length equals 15 residues. V shed 9 bases and J shed 1 base, with 19 bases lying between them. CDR3 bases: TGTGCCATTACACAGGGCTGGGGTTCGTCCTACGAGCAGTACTTC. It is translated as CAITQGWGSSYEQYF.

As to this clonotype: At one end, the junction sequence differs from germline, possibly due to a read error. The chain has TRBV2 and TRBJ1-3; D is ambiguous. Per the germline V gene, CDR1 is SNHLY and CDR2 is FYNNEI. The CDR3 extends over 9 amino acids. The CDR3 DNA reads TGTGCCAGCAGTGAAGCGCTTCATTGG. This sequence encodes CASSEALHW.

This clonotype has only a few counts. This chain connects TRBV12-3 or TRBV12-4 to TRBJ2-1, with 7 bases fitting TRBD2. This CDR3 comprises 15 residues. V shed 4 bases and J 4 bases; nucleotides not matched to a gene: 7. The CDR3 nucleotides are TGTGCCAGCAGTTCTTGGGAGGGGAGGTACAATGAGCAGTTCTTC. It is translated as CASSSWEGRYNEQFF.

Judged by abundance, this clonotype is medium-sized. The rearrangement links TRBV2 to TRBJ1-4; TRBD1 aligns across 7 bases. CDR1 and CDR2 from the germline V gene are SNHLY and FYNNEI. J lost 8 bases, V lost 2 bases, and 5 bases had no gene match. This CDR3 contains 14 residues. The CDR3 DNA reads TGTGCCAGCAGTGAACAGGGGGTAGACGAAAAACTGTTTTTT. Translating it yields CASSEQGVDEKLFF.

This clonotype was counted a few times. J is TRBJ1-2 and V is TRBV2; D call uncertain. The CDR3 is made up of 13 amino acids. Germline loops: CDR1 SNHLY, CDR2 FYNNEI. Trimming removed 6 bases from V and 2 bases from J, with 10 bases in between. Written as DNA, the CDR3 is TGTGCCAGCAGGGTCTCGGGAAACTATGGCTACACCTTC. As protein: CASRVSGNYGYTF. The full variable domain, in which reference TRBV2 and TRBJ1-2 provide the parts outside the CDR3, is EPEVTQTPSHQVTQMGQEVILRCVPISNHLYFYWYRQILGQKVEFLVSFYNNEISEKSEIFDDQFSVERPDGSNFTLKIRSTKLEDSAMYFCASRVSGNYGYTFGSGTRLTVV.

This clonotype was seen repeatedly, ten times or more. Since the CDR3 does not end with the conserved phenylalanine or tryptophan, this likely comes from a read error. J is TRBJ2-3 and V is TRBV7-2; a possible D gene is TRBD2 (6 bases). V was cut by 4 bases and J by 4 bases, with 15 bases left in between. The CDR3 has 15 residues. CDR1 and CDR2 from the germline V gene are SGHTA and FQGNSA. The CDR3 nucleotides read TGTGCCAGCAGCTCCCCTGACGGGGGATCAGATACGCAGTATCTT. Translated: CASSSPDGGSDTQYL.

This chain connects TRBV20-1 to TRBJ1-2, with TRBD1 identical over 7 bases. The V gene's germline CDR1 is DFQATT and CDR2 SNEGSKA (reference sequence). The CDR3 has 14 amino acids. J gave up 3 bases and V 5 bases, and 9 bases lay outside the gene matches. The CDR3 reads CSASTGTAYYGYTF. The CDR3 coding sequence is TGCAGTGCTTCTACCGGGACAGCCTACTATGGCTACACCTTC.

As concerns this clonotype: A much larger clone differs from this one at a single base, so this may be a read error. The rearrangement links TRBV2 to TRBJ2-7; 9 bases map to TRBD2. The V gene's germline CDR1 is SNHLY and CDR2 FYNNEI. The CDR3 sequence is 14 residues long. The CDR3 sequence: CAGRLTSGPYEQYF. As DNA, the CDR3 is TGTGCCGGCAGGTTGACTAGCGGACCCTACGAGCAGTACTTC.

The gene calls are TRBV5-1 and TRBJ2-7; D ambiguous. Deletions cut 2 bases from V and 2 bases from J, with 5 bases between. The germline CDR1 and CDR2 sequences are SGHRS and YFSETQ. CDR3 length: 12 residues. This chain's CDR3 is CASSFGTYEQYF. CDR3 nucleotides: TGCGCCAGCAGCTTTGGAACCTACGAGCAGTACTTC.

This clonotype was recorded once. The CDR3 loop reads CASSFQGAFGETQYF. CDR3 bases: TGTGCCAGCAGCTTCCAGGGGGCGTTTGGGGAGACCCAGTACTTC. The chain combines TRBV5-8 with TRBJ2-5; 8 bases align to TRBD1. Germline loops: CDR1 SGHTS, CDR2 YDEGEE. The CDR3 runs to 15 residues. With 2 bases clipped from V and 5 bases from J, the junction kept 8 bases outside the gene matches.

The table lists this clonotype with a few counts. V is TRBV4-1 and J is TRBJ1-5, with no clear D. Germline-derived CDR1 and CDR2 are MGHRA and YSYEKL. V dropped 1 base and J dropped 9 bases, with 7 bases sitting between them. The CDR3 spans 12 residues. CDR3 in DNA: TGCGCCAGCAGCCAAGGTGCAGGGCCCCAGCATTTT. This encodes CASSQGAGPQHF.

By its share, this clonotype is medium-sized. The chain couples TRBV2 to TRBJ1-6, with D unresolved. The V gene's germline CDR1 is SNHLY and CDR2 FYNNEI. V lost 10 bases and J 7 bases, leaving 14 bases between the germline ends. The CDR3 covers 13 residues. The CDR3 DNA reads TGTGCCACCGAATCCCGAAGAAATTCACCCCTCCACTTT. Translation gives CATESRRNSPLHF. The full variable domain, rest sourced from reference TRBV2 and TRBJ1-6, is EPEVTQTPSHQVTQMGQEVILRCVPISNHLYFYWYRQILGQKVEFLVSFYNNEISEKSEIFDDQFSVERPDGSNFTLKIRSTKLEDSAMYFCATESRRNSPLHFGNGTRLTVT.